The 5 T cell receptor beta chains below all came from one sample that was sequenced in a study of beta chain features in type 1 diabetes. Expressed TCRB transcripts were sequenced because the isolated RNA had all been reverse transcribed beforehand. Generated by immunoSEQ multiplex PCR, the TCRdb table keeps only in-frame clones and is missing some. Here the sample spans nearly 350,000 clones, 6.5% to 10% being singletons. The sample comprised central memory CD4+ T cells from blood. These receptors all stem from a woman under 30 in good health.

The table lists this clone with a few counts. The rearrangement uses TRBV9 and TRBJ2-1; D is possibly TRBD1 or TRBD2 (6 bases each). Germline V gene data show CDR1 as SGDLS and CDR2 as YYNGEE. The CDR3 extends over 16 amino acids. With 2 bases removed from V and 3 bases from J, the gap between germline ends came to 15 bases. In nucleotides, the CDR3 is TGTGCCAGCAGCGTCGGGGGCGGGATCATCTACAATGAGCAGTTCTTC. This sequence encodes CASSVGGGIIYNEQFF.

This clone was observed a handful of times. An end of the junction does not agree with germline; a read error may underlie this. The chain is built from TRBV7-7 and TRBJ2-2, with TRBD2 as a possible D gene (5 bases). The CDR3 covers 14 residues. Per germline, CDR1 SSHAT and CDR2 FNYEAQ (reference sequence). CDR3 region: CASSLQRGTGELFF. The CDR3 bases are TGTGCTAGCAGCCTACAGCGAGGGACCGGGGAGCTGTTTTTT.

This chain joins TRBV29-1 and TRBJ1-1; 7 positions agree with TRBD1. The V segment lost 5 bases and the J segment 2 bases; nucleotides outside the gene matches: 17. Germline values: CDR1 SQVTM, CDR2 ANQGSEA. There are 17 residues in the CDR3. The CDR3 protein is CSVHRSPDEGANTEAFF. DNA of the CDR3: TGCAGCGTTCACCGCTCGCCCGACGAGGGGGCAAACACTGAAGCTTTCTTT. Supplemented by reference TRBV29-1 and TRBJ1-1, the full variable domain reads SAVISQKPSRDICQRGTSLTIQCQVDSQVTMMFWYRQQPGQSLTLIATANQGSEATYESGFVIDKFPISRPNLTFSTLTVSNMSPEDSSIYLCSVHRSPDEGANTEAFFGQGTRLTVV.

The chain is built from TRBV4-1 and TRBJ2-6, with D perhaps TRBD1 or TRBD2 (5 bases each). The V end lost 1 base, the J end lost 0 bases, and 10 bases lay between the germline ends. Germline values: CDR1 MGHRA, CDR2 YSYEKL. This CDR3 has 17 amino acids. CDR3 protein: CASSQVGPRSGANVLTF. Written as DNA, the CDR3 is TGCGCCAGCAGCCAAGTGGGACCGCGCTCTGGGGCCAACGTCCTGACTTTC.

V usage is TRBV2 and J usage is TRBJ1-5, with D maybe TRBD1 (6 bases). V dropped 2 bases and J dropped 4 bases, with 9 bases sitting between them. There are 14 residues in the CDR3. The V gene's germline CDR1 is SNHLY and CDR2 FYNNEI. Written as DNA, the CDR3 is TGTGCCAGCAGTGAACACGGACAGAATCAGCCCCAGCATTTT. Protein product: CASSEHGQNQPQHF.